This passage covers 22 T cell receptor beta chains from one sample sequenced in a study of graft-versus-host responses after intestinal transplantation. Generated by immunoSEQ multiplex PCR, the TCRdb table keeps only in-frame clones and is missing some. The sample holds about 15,000 clones, around 87% seen once. Sequenced here: bone marrow, sampled 125 days after intestinal transplantation. The receptor source for this set is a human patient who received an intestinal transplant, so some T cells may come from the graft donor.

This chain connects TRBV29-1 to TRBJ2-2, with D possibly being TRBD2 (5 bases). From germline, CDR1 is SQVTM and CDR2 ANQGSEA. This CDR3 is built from 12 residues. V was clipped by 6 bases and J by 7 bases, with 12 bases between them. The CDR3 region has the DNA TGCAGCGTAAGAAGGAGCGGCGGGGAGCTGTTTTTT. Amino acids: CSVRRSGGELFF.

The chain has TRBV2 and TRBJ1-2; 7 bases line up with TRBD1. The CDR3 totals 14 residues. The germline V gene has CDR1 SNHLY and CDR2 FYNNEI. V lost 3 bases to trimming and J lost 10 bases; unmatched junction nucleotides: 11. DNA of the CDR3: TGTGCCAGCAGTGACCGCGAGATACAGGGGAACTACACCTTC. This encodes CASSDREIQGNYTF.

The genes are TRBV28 and TRBJ2-1; D is perhaps TRBD2 (6 bases). The CDR3 spans 15 residues. The V gene's germline CDR1 is MDHEN and CDR2 SYDVKM. V was pared by 8 bases and J by 0 bases, with 14 bases between. The CDR3 loop reads CASLFPGDSYNEQFF. CDR3 DNA: TGTGCCAGCCTCTTTCCGGGGGACTCCTACAATGAGCAGTTCTTC.

The V call is TRBV27, the J call TRBJ2-6, with D possibly being TRBD1 (6 bases). V lost 5 bases, J lost 2 bases, and 13 bases lay in between. Per germline, CDR1 MNHEY and CDR2 SMNVEV (reference sequence). CDR3 length equals 16 residues. The CDR3 is CASSLSGATGANVLTF. CDR3 DNA: TGTGCCAGCAGTCTTTCAGGGGCAACTGGGGCCAACGTCCTGACTTTC. The whole variable domain, remainder taken from reference TRBV27 and TRBJ2-6, is EAQVTQNPRYLITVTGKKLTVTCSQNMNHEYMSWYRQDPGLGLRQIYYSMNVEVTDKGDVPEGYKVSRKEKRNFPLILESPSPNQTSLYFCASSLSGATGANVLTFGAGSRLTVL.

V is TRBV4-2 and J is TRBJ2-7, with 10 positions matching TRBD2. Germline V gene sequence: CDR1 LGHNA, CDR2 YNFKEQ. The CDR3 contains 17 residues. V lost 4 bases, J lost 7 bases, and 16 bases stayed unmatched. This CDR3 reads CASSPRPTSGALWEQYF. The CDR3 DNA follows: TGTGCCAGCAGCCCGCGCCCAACTAGCGGGGCCTTATGGGAGCAGTACTTC.

The chain couples TRBV7-9 to TRBJ2-1; 11 positions match TRBD2. V shed 6 bases and J 4 bases; nucleotides not matched to a gene: 5. Germline CDR1 reads SEHNR; CDR2 reads FQNEAQ (reference sequence). This CDR3 region has 15 residues. CDR3 residues: CASRPTSGVYNEQFF. The CDR3 DNA sequence: TGTGCCAGCAGGCCGACTAGCGGGGTTTACAATGAGCAGTTCTTC. Based on the CDR3 plus reference TRBV7-9 and TRBJ2-1, the full variable domain is DTGVSQNPRHKITKRGQNVTFRCDPISEHNRLYWYRQTLGQGPEFLTYFQNEAQLEKSRLLSDRFSAERPKGSFSTLEIQRTEQGDSAMYLCASRPTSGVYNEQFFGPGTRLTVL.

This rearrangement joins TRBV4-3 to TRBJ1-3; D gene uncertain. Germline V gene sequence: CDR1 LGHNA, CDR2 YSLEER. V lost 4 bases and J lost 5, with 15 bases in between. The CDR3 covers 15 residues. The CDR3 DNA is TGCGCCAGCAGCCCCCTGGGCAGGTCGAGAAACACCATATATTTT. Residues: CASSPLGRSRNTIYF.

This clone was observed once. This chain connects TRBV9 to TRBJ1-2, with D possibly matching TRBD1 (6 bases). Trimming removed 4 bases at V and 7 bases at J, with 17 bases between. The CDR3 sequence is 14 residues long. From germline, CDR1 is SGDLS and CDR2 YYNGEE. CDR3 coding DNA: TGTGCCAGCAGCCAGGGGCCCGGCCTCCCTGGCTACACCTTC. This gives the protein CASSQGPGLPGYTF.

J is TRBJ2-3 and V is TRBV5-6, with TRBD2 identical over 9 bases. CDR3 length: 15 residues. Germline CDR1 and CDR2: SGHDT and YYEEEE. The V and J ends lost 4 bases and 3 bases, in that order; junction bases with no gene match: 6. The CDR3, as DNA: TGTGCCAGCAGCCCCGGGACTAGCTGGACAGATACGCAGTATTTT. It is translated as CASSPGTSWTDTQYF. Complete variable domain (other parts from reference TRBV5-6 and TRBJ2-3): DAGVTQSPTHLIKTRGQQVTLRCSPKSGHDTVSWYQQALGQGPQFIFQYYEEEERQRGNFPDRFSGHQFPNYSSELNVNALLLGDSALYLCASSPGTSWTDTQYFGPGTRLTVL.

The rearrangement uses TRBV13 and TRBJ2-3; TRBD2 aligns across 13 bases. Germline CDR1 reads PRHDT; CDR2 reads FYEKMQ (reference sequence). This CDR3 has 16 residues. V lost 3 bases to trimming and J lost 6 bases; unmatched junction nucleotides: 6. DNA of the CDR3: TGTGCCAGCAGCTTCCGGACTAGCGGGAGTGGGGATACGCAGTATTTT. It translates to CASSFRTSGSGDTQYF. The full variable domain, in which reference TRBV13 and TRBJ2-3 provide the parts outside the CDR3, is AAGVIQSPRHLIKEKRETATLKCYPIPRHDTVYWYQQGPGQDPQFLISFYEKMQSDKGSIPDRFSAQQFSDYHSELNMSSLELGDSALYFCASSFRTSGSGDTQYFGPGTRLTVL.

V and J are TRBV28 and TRBJ2-2; D is ambiguous. Germline V gene lookup returns CDR1 MDHEN and CDR2 SYDVKM. This CDR3 is built from 12 residues. V lost 7 bases, J lost 2 bases, and 5 bases lay in between. The CDR3 is CASTLNTGELFF. The CDR3 DNA reads as TGTGCCAGCACCCTAAACACCGGGGAGCTGTTTTTT.

This chain links TRBV5-1 with TRBJ2-7, with 7 bases that match TRBD2. Germline V gene data show CDR1 as SGHRS and CDR2 as YFSETQ. The CDR3 totals 15 residues. V shed 4 bases and J 0 bases; nucleotides not matched to a gene: 7. CDR3 DNA: TGCGCCAGCAGCCGTCTAGCGGTAAACTCCTACGAGCAGTACTTC. Its protein is CASSRLAVNSYEQYF. Variable domain in full (rest from reference TRBV5-1 and TRBJ2-7): KAGVTQTPRYLIKTRGQQVTLSCSPISGHRSVSWYQQTPGQGLQFLFEYFSETQRNKGNFPGRFSGRQFSNSRSEMNVSTLELGDSALYLCASSRLAVNSYEQYFGPGTRLTVT.

This chain joins TRBV28 and TRBJ1-5, with 9 bases that match TRBD1. The CDR3 totals 13 residues. The germline gives CDR1 MDHEN, CDR2 SYDVKM. V trimming: 4 bases; J trimming: 10 bases; junction bases outside the gene matches: 5. CDR3 bases: TGTGCCAGCAGTTGGGGACAGGGTAGCCCCCAGCATTTT. Its translation: CASSWGQGSPQHF.

This clone was detected only once. The chain employs TRBV2 and TRBJ2-1; 7 nucleotides match TRBD2. The CDR3 has 15 residues. The ends lost 9 bases at V and 0 bases at J; junction bases unmatched: 8. Looked up from germline, CDR1 is SNHLY and CDR2 is FYNNEI. CDR3 sequence reads: CARSGTHGSYNEQFF. CDR3 nucleotides: TGTGCCAGGAGCGGGACTCACGGCTCCTACAATGAGCAGTTCTTC.

The rearrangement links TRBV5-1 to TRBJ2-7; 9 nucleotides line up with TRBD2. CDR3 length: 15 residues. Germline-derived CDR1 and CDR2 are SGHRS and YFSETQ. V lost 3 bases, J lost 3 bases, and 7 bases stayed unmatched. The CDR3 loop reads CASSYYSGSGYEQYF. The DNA of the CDR3 is TGCGCCAGCAGCTATTATAGCGGGAGCGGCTACGAGCAGTACTTC. Full variable domain (remainder filled in from reference TRBV5-1 and TRBJ2-7): KAGVTQTPRYLIKTRGQQVTLSCSPISGHRSVSWYQQTPGQGLQFLFEYFSETQRNKGNFPGRFSGRQFSNSRSEMNVSTLELGDSALYLCASSYYSGSGYEQYFGPGTRLTVT.

V is TRBV6-4 and J is TRBJ2-3; the D gene is possibly TRBD2 (6 bases). CDR1 and CDR2 from the germline V gene are MRHNA and SNTAGT. The CDR3 contains 16 residues. V gave up 2 bases and J gave up 0 bases, with 12 bases separating them. DNA for the CDR3: TGTGCCAGCAGTGACGCCGGGACTTCTAGCACAGATACGCAGTATTTT. Protein: CASSDAGTSSTDTQYF.

The rearrangement joins TRBV30 to TRBJ1-2; D gene unclear. V dropped 6 bases and J dropped 0 bases, with 11 bases sitting between them. CDR1 is GTSNPN and CDR2 is SVGIG in the germline V gene (reference sequence). CDR3 length: 13 amino acids. The CDR3 loop is CACTSDANYGYTF. As DNA, the CDR3 is TGTGCCTGCACATCGGATGCTAACTATGGCTACACCTTC.

The chain couples TRBV19 to TRBJ2-5, with 11 nucleotides matching TRBD2. The DNA end favors TRBJ2-7, so the J call may be wrong. The CDR3 consists of 17 residues. Germline CDR1 LNHDA, CDR2 SQIVND (reference sequence). CDR3 bases: TGTGCCAGTAGTATAGGCTCCGGGACTAGCGGATATTACGAGCAGTACTTC. Encoded protein: CASSIGSGTSGYYEQYF.

The V and J genes are TRBV13 and TRBJ2-3; maybe TRBD2 (6 bases). CDR3 size: 17 residues. Germline values: CDR1 PRHDT, CDR2 FYEKMQ (reference sequence). V was cut by 8 bases and J by 2 bases, with 23 bases left in between. The CDR3 loop is CASRAGTDLPFTDTQYF. DNA for the CDR3: TGTGCCAGCCGGGCGGGGACGGACCTTCCCTTCACAGATACGCAGTATTTT.

The J gene is TRBJ2-4, the V gene TRBV5-6, with 9 positions matching TRBD1. V gave up 3 bases and J gave up 8 bases; unmatched junction bases: 6. Germline V gene lookup returns CDR1 SGHDT and CDR2 YYEEEE. The CDR3 covers 14 residues. CDR3 coding DNA: TGTGCCAGCAGCTCCGGGACAGGGACGGACATTCAGTACTTC. It is translated as CASSSGTGTDIQYF.

This clone was seen once. V is TRBV7-8 and J is TRBJ1-5; D remains unclear. V lost 2 bases, J lost 0 bases, and 17 bases lay in between. The germline V gene encodes CDR1 SGHVS and CDR2 FQNEAQ. CDR3 length: 18 amino acids. As DNA, the CDR3 is TGTGCCAGCAGCTTAACTGGTACCCGAGGACTTAGCAATCAGCCCCAGCATTTT. It encodes CASSLTGTRGLSNQPQHF.

The V and J genes are TRBV27 and TRBJ2-7, with 7 bases matching TRBD2. CDR1 MNHEY and CDR2 SMNVEV come from the germline V gene (reference sequence). This CDR3 has 15 amino acids. V shed 4 bases and J 5 bases; nucleotides not matched to a gene: 11. CDR3 nucleotides: TGTGCCAGCAGTTGGCTTGGGGCGGGAGTCAACGAGCAGTACTTC. It encodes CASSWLGAGVNEQYF.